Below are 7 T cell receptor beta chains sequenced from a single sample in a study of response to subunit inactivated influenza vaccine. TCRdb independently ran MiXCR on the RT-PCR reads; one entry per CDR3 protein. This table holds a few hundred thousand distinct CDR3 sequences, 12% to 15% found once. The starting material was PBMCs from blood, obtained 11 to 12 days after vaccination. The source of these receptors is a man aged 50-60 years who received an inactivated influenza vaccine.

Ten or more counts support this clonotype. The junction departs from the called germline gene at one end, perhaps through a read error. This chain connects TRBV18 to TRBJ1-1, with D unclear. Germline V lookup: CDR1 KGHSH, CDR2 LQKENI. The CDR3 has 13 residues. The CDR3 sequence: CASSPGGNTEAFF. In DNA form, the CDR3 reads TGCGCCAGCAGCCCCGGAGGGAACACTGAAGCTTTCTTT.

In its sample, this clonotype was seen a few times. The J gene is TRBJ1-2, the V gene TRBV12-3 or TRBV12-4; 7 bases are shared with TRBD1. This CDR3 spans 18 amino acids. The junction had 14 bases not matched to a gene; V was cut back by 2 bases and J by 2 bases. The CDR3 spells CASSLMRDSMDRNYGYTF. The CDR3 region has the DNA TGTGCCAGCAGTTTAATGAGGGACAGTATGGACCGAAACTATGGCTACACCTTC.

A few counts support this clonotype. V gene TRBV12-3 or TRBV12-4 combines with J gene TRBJ2-1; D unclear. CDR3 length equals 13 residues. The V end was cut by 6 bases, the J end by 0 bases, with 6 bases between. The CDR3 spells CASRTTSYNEQFF. The CDR3 coding sequence is TGTGCCAGCAGGACCACCTCCTACAATGAGCAGTTCTTC.

This chain uses TRBV5-1 with TRBJ1-2; no clear D. Trimming pared 4 bases from V and 4 bases from J, leaving 8 bases between. Germline V gives CDR1 SGHRS, CDR2 YFSETQ. This CDR3 spans 12 amino acids. CDR3 amino acids: CASSPSSYGYTF. The CDR3 DNA sequence: TGCGCCAGCAGCCCGAGCAGCTATGGCTACACCTTC.

This chain links TRBV6-1 with TRBJ2-5, with TRBD1 identical over 8 bases. Germline V CDR1 and CDR2: MNHNS, SASEGT. Losses at the gene ends were 4 bases for V and 4 bases for J; bases not matched to a gene: 8. The CDR3 loop spans 15 amino acids. The CDR3 DNA reads as TGTGCCAGCAGTGCCTCCAGGGGGCGCGTAGAGACCCAGTACTTC. This codes for CASSASRGRVETQYF.

The V gene is TRBV27, the J gene TRBJ2-1; the D gene is possibly TRBD1 (6 bases). Germline CDR1 MNHEY, CDR2 SMNVEV (reference sequence). The CDR3 contains 17 residues. Trimming took 11 bases from V and 7 from J, leaving 30 bases between them. The CDR3 spells CAFSFIRGWTRRNEQFF. DNA of the CDR3: TGTGCCTTCAGTTTTATCAGGGGATGGACCCGTCGAAATGAGCAGTTCTTC.

This clonotype turned up a few times. This chain uses TRBV5-1 with TRBJ2-3; D is tentatively TRBD1 or TRBD2 (5 bases each). CDR1 is SGHRS and CDR2 is YFSETQ in the germline V gene. Trimming pared 2 bases from V and 6 bases from J, leaving 19 bases between. The CDR3 is 16 residues long. The CDR3 spells CASSFEIVGTGDTQYF. CDR3 in DNA: TGCGCCAGCAGCTTCGAAATTGTGGGGACGGGGGATACGCAGTATTTT.